The 19 T cell receptor beta chains given below trace back to one sample, sequenced in a study of spatial heterogeneity in lung cancer. For these TCRs, the target antigens are not known. The study's findings and limits: Within tumors, counts of expanded alpha and beta TCRs tracked tumor mutation counts.

TCRdb re-called the 5' RACE reads through MiXCR, storing one row per CDR3 protein. This sample yields around 6,000 distinct CDR3 sequences, of which roughly 16% are seen a single time; about 14% belongs to the top ten. Indicated time point: sample taken at primary tumor resection. The source material was lung tumor tissue, sampled at surgery. The source of these receptors is a male donor with early-stage non-small cell lung cancer.

The chain joins TRBV7-9 to TRBJ2-7; D is unclear. Trimming left V 5 bases short and J 2 bases short, with 16 bases between. The CDR3 sequence is 15 residues long. Germline CDR1 reads SEHNR; CDR2 reads FQNEAQ (reference sequence). DNA for the CDR3: TGTGCCAGCAGCATGAGCGCCTCCTCCACCTACGAGCAGTACTTC. It encodes CASSMSASSTYEQYF.

This clonotype rates as medium-sized (0.01 to 0.1%). The chain combines TRBV11-2 with TRBJ1-2; 9 bases map to TRBD1. CDR3 size: 15 residues. The V segment lost 6 bases and the J segment 2 bases; nucleotides outside the gene matches: 7. Germline CDR1 reads SGHAT; CDR2 reads FQNNGV. The CDR3 reads CASSQGTGWNYGYTF. For the CDR3, the DNA is TGTGCCAGCAGTCAAGGGACAGGGTGGAACTATGGCTACACCTTC.

The V gene is TRBV5-6, the J gene TRBJ2-7, with TRBD1 matching over 8 bases. CDR3 length equals 14 residues. Germline V gives CDR1 SGHDT, CDR2 YYEEEE. The V segment lost 2 bases and the J segment 4 bases; nucleotides outside the gene matches: 5. The CDR3, as DNA: TGTGCCAGCAGCTTCAGGGGGCGCCCATACGAGCAGTACTTC. Translating gives CASSFRGRPYEQYF. The complete variable domain, with remaining parts taken from reference TRBV5-6 and TRBJ2-7, reads DAGVTQSPTHLIKTRGQQVTLRCSPKSGHDTVSWYQQALGQGPQFIFQYYEEEERQRGNFPDRFSGHQFPNYSSELNVNALLLGDSALYLCASSFRGRPYEQYFGPGTRLTVT.

This clonotype is labeled as medium-sized. This chain joins TRBV12-3 or TRBV12-4 and TRBJ1-5; D is unclear. V lost 1 base and J 9 bases, leaving 7 bases between the germline ends. The CDR3 loop spans 12 amino acids. CDR3 sequence: CASSLGGGPQHF. The CDR3 DNA follows: TGTGCCAGCAGTTTAGGGGGAGGGCCCCAGCATTTT.

This clonotype qualifies as medium-sized. The chain employs TRBV5-4 and TRBJ1-1, with 7 bases that match TRBD1. V shed 3 bases and J 1 base; nucleotides not matched to a gene: 12. Germline V lookup: CDR1 SGHNT, CDR2 YYREEE (reference sequence). The CDR3 extends over 17 amino acids. The CDR3 loop is CASSSSQGIRGNTEAFF. The CDR3 nucleotides read TGTGCCAGCAGCTCTTCACAGGGGATTAGAGGGAACACTGAAGCTTTCTTT.

By frequency in the sample, this clonotype is medium-sized. V gene TRBV27 combines with J gene TRBJ1-2; possibly TRBD1 for D (6 bases). CDR1 is MNHEY, CDR2 SMNVEV, per germline (reference sequence). Trimming pared 5 bases from V and 2 bases from J, leaving 9 bases between. The CDR3 spans 13 residues. Here the CDR3 DNA reads TGTGCCAGCAGTCAACAGGGAAACTATGGCTACACCTTC. Its protein product is CASSQQGNYGYTF.

Within the sample, this clonotype is medium-sized (0.01 to 0.1%). The genes are TRBV4-3 and TRBJ1-6; D is perhaps TRBD1 (6 bases). Germline V lookup: CDR1 LGHNA, CDR2 YSLEER. The CDR3 is made up of 15 amino acids. Trimming removed 0 bases at V and 10 bases at J, with 13 bases between. The CDR3 spells CASSQDLDSRSPLHF. The CDR3 DNA reads as TGCGCCAGCAGCCAAGATTTGGACAGTAGGTCACCCCTCCACTTT.

V and J are TRBV7-8 and TRBJ2-1; TRBD2 matches at 11 bases. This CDR3 region has 15 residues. Germline V gene sequence: CDR1 SGHVS, CDR2 FQNEAQ. V lost 5 bases to trimming and J lost 7 bases; unmatched junction nucleotides: 7. This chain's CDR3 is CASSPPTSGNNEQFF. The CDR3 bases are TGTGCCAGCAGCCCTCCGACTAGCGGGAATAATGAGCAGTTCTTC.

This clonotype was picked up many times. The chain is built from TRBV4-1 and TRBJ2-7; 7 bases fit TRBD2. The V segment lost 2 bases and the J segment 3 bases; nucleotides outside the gene matches: 16. CDR1 is MGHRA, CDR2 YSYEKL, per germline. CDR3 size: 18 residues. As DNA, the CDR3 is TGCGCCAGCAGCCAATACGGACTAGTAGGCGGGTGGGGCTACGAGCAGTACTTC. It encodes CASSQYGLVGGWGYEQYF.

By proportion, this clonotype is medium-sized. The chain links TRBV29-1 to TRBJ1-4; D uncertain. The CDR3 is 14 residues long. V lost 4 bases and J 3 bases, leaving 12 bases between the germline ends. Germline assignment: CDR1 SQVTM and CDR2 ANQGSEA. CDR3 coding DNA: TGCAGCGTTGCCCCGGTTGGTGCTAATGAAAAACTGTTTTTT. Encoded protein: CSVAPVGANEKLFF.

This clonotype occurred many times. V is TRBV6-5 and J is TRBJ2-4; the match to TRBD1 covers 7 bases. CDR1 is MNHEY and CDR2 is SVGAGI in the germline V gene. Trimming took 6 bases from V and 1 from J; bases not matched to a gene: 6. This CDR3 contains 15 residues. CDR3 loop: CASSQQGSAKNIQYF. The CDR3 DNA reads TGTGCCAGCAGCCAACAGGGGTCGGCCAAAAACATTCAGTACTTC.

This clonotype qualifies as medium-sized. V and J are TRBV27 and TRBJ1-1; D is perhaps TRBD1 (5 bases). CDR3 size: 16 residues. V was clipped by 5 bases and J by 3 bases, with 19 bases between them. Germline V lookup: CDR1 MNHEY, CDR2 SMNVEV (reference sequence). CDR3 bases: TGTGCCAGCAGTCTAACCCCTTCCGGGACTTACACTGAAGCTTTCTTT. This gives the protein CASSLTPSGTYTEAFF.

This rearrangement joins TRBV5-1 to TRBJ1-1; D not resolved. Trimming removed 1 base at V and 0 bases at J, with 10 bases between. This CDR3 region has 15 residues. From germline, CDR1 is SGHRS and CDR2 YFSETQ. The CDR3 DNA follows: TGCGCCAGCAGCTTGCGAGAGGTCGTGAACACTGAAGCTTTCTTT. Encoded protein: CASSLREVVNTEAFF.

This clonotype counts as medium-sized. The chain is built from TRBV6-2 or TRBV6-3 and TRBJ1-5, with D unresolved. The V and J ends lost 8 bases and 4 bases respectively, with 18 bases between them. CDR3 length: 15 amino acids. Germline V gene sequence: CDR1 MNHEY, CDR2 SVGEGT. The CDR3 nucleotides are TGTGCCAGCCGCCGCGTCGGTCAGCGAAATCAGCCCCAGCATTTT. This sequence encodes CASRRVGQRNQPQHF.

This rearrangement joins TRBV28 to TRBJ1-1; 7 bases are shared with TRBD1. With V trimmed by 3 bases and J by 10 bases, 5 bases remained unmatched. The germline V gene encodes CDR1 MDHEN and CDR2 SYDVKM. CDR3 length: 12 residues. CDR3 nucleotides: TGTGCCAGCAGTTTGACAGGGATGAGAGCTTTCTTT. Translation gives CASSLTGMRAFF.

This clonotype showed up many times. The chain links TRBV5-4 to TRBJ1-3; D gene ambiguous. Trimming took 3 bases from V and 2 from J, leaving 6 bases between them. The CDR3 extends over 13 amino acids. CDR1 and CDR2 (germline): SGHNT, YYREEE (reference sequence). CDR3 loop: CASSSQAGNTIYF. The DNA of the CDR3 is TGTGCCAGCAGCTCCCAAGCTGGAAACACCATATATTTT.

This clonotype is termed medium-sized. The rearrangement uses TRBV11-2 and TRBJ2-7; 9 bases are a match to TRBD1. The CDR3 is 13 amino acids. Germline V gives CDR1 SGHAT, CDR2 FQNNGV. J lost 7 bases, V lost 5 bases, and 6 bases had no gene match. CDR3 bases: TGTGCCAGCAGCCTTGGACAGGGGAGAGAGCAGTACTTC. Its translation is CASSLGQGREQYF. The full variable domain, with the rest looked up from reference TRBV11-2 and TRBJ2-7, is EAGVAQSPRYKIIEKRQSVAFWCNPISGHATLYWYQQILGQGPKLLIQFQNNGVVDDSQLPKDRFSAERLKGVDSTLKIQPAKLEDSAVYLCASSLGQGREQYFGPGTRLTVT.

In its sample, this clonotype is medium-sized. The rearrangement joins TRBV5-5 to TRBJ2-3; TRBD1 matches at 11 bases. This CDR3 contains 13 residues. V shed 4 bases and J 5 bases; nucleotides not matched to a gene: 0. CDR1 SGHKS and CDR2 YYEKEE come from the germline V gene (reference sequence). For the CDR3, the DNA is TGTGCCAGCAGCGGGACAGGGGGAGATACGCAGTATTTT. Translated: CASSGTGGDTQYF.

This chain connects TRBV7-9 to TRBJ1-1; unclear D gene. Trimming removed 0 bases from V and 3 bases from J, with 8 bases in between. This CDR3 contains 14 residues. Germline V lookup: CDR1 SEHNR, CDR2 FQNEAQ (reference sequence). CDR3 residues: CASSLAGVHTEAFF. Here the CDR3 DNA reads TGTGCCAGCAGCTTAGCTGGGGTGCACACTGAAGCTTTCTTT.